The 20 T cell receptor beta chains given below trace back to one sample, sequenced in a study of early T cells in non-severe SARS-CoV-2 infection. MiXCR was run by TCRdb on the 5' RACE reads, yielding one entry per CDR3 protein. The data hold under 95,000 distinct CDR3 sequences, with under 15% observed a single time. The sample taken for sequencing was whole blood. All receptors come from an adult who was a healthcare worker with PCR-confirmed SARS-CoV-2 infection or an uninfected control (not recorded which).

This clonotype was counted at least ten times. The CDR3 protein is CASSPGQTTINEQFF. The CDR3 coding sequence is TGTGCCAGCAGCCCGGGACAAACGACCATCAATGAGCAGTTCTTC. The J gene is TRBJ2-1, the V gene TRBV28, with D possibly matching TRBD1 (6 bases). Germline loops: CDR1 MDHEN, CDR2 SYDVKM. This CDR3 is built from 15 residues. The V end lost 6 bases, the J end lost 6 bases, and 18 bases lay between the germline ends.

This clonotype turned up a few times. This sequence joins TRBV20-1 and TRBJ2-7; 7 bases are a match to TRBD2. CDR1 and CDR2 (germline): DFQATT, SNEGSKA (reference sequence). V dropped 3 bases and J dropped 4; count of bases not matched to a gene: 6. The CDR3 totals 13 residues. The CDR3: CSASLLAEYEQYF. The DNA of the CDR3 is TGCAGTGCTAGTTTGCTAGCGGAATACGAGCAGTACTTC.

V gene TRBV5-1 combines with J gene TRBJ2-2; 10 bases agree with TRBD2. CDR3 size: 19 residues. V shed 2 bases and J 5 bases; nucleotides not matched to a gene: 15. Germline CDR1 SGHRS, CDR2 YFSETQ. The CDR3 region is CASSFGALRTSGITGELFF. The CDR3 DNA follows: TGCGCCAGCAGCTTTGGGGCCCTCCGGACTAGCGGAATAACCGGGGAGCTGTTTTTT.

This clonotype was counted only a few times. The gene calls are TRBV7-9 and TRBJ2-1; perhaps TRBD1 as D (6 bases). The CDR3 runs 13 residues. Germline values: CDR1 SEHNR, CDR2 FQNEAQ (reference sequence). V was trimmed by 5 bases and J by 6 bases, leaving 11 bases between them. The CDR3 bases are TGTGCCAGCAGCCACGACAGGTCCAATGAGCAGTTCTTC. Its translation: CASSHDRSNEQFF.

This clonotype was observed many times. This rearrangement joins TRBV7-9 to TRBJ1-2; the D is unclear. Germline V gene lookup returns CDR1 SEHNR and CDR2 FQNEAQ (reference sequence). The CDR3 has 14 amino acids. V was trimmed by 3 bases and J by 5 bases, leaving 13 bases between them. CDR3 coding DNA: TGTGCCAGCAGCTTTACAACATCCCTTTATGGCTACACCTTC. Translation gives CASSFTTSLYGYTF.

The rearrangement joins TRBV7-3 to TRBJ1-2; 9 bases line up with TRBD1. The CDR3 length is 14 residues. V shed 5 bases and J 8 bases; nucleotides not matched to a gene: 9. CDR1 and CDR2 from the germline V gene are SGHTA and FQGTGA. In DNA form, the CDR3 reads TGTGCCAGCAGCCCGCAGGGACAGGGAAGGGGCTACACCTTC. Protein sequence: CASSPQGQGRGYTF.

A few counts support this clonotype. The rearrangement links TRBV6-5 to TRBJ2-1; TRBD2 might be the D (5 bases). Trimming stripped 8 bases from V and 7 bases from J, with 21 bases between. From germline, CDR1 is MNHEY and CDR2 SVGAGI. The length of the CDR3 is 15 residues. CDR3 DNA: TGTGCCAGCCGATTCTGGCTAGCAGAGCAGAATGAGCAGTTCTTC. Its translation: CASRFWLAEQNEQFF.

V and J are TRBV27 and TRBJ2-1, with 8 bases aligning to TRBD2. This CDR3 contains 14 residues. Looked up from germline, CDR1 is MNHEY and CDR2 is SMNVEV (reference sequence). V shed 7 bases, J shed 6 bases, and the junction held 8 bases outside the gene matches. Written as DNA, the CDR3 is TGTGCCAGCACCTCCGGGAGGGGAGGCAATGAGCAGTTCTTC. Translation: CASTSGRGGNEQFF.

This clonotype has only a few counts. V is TRBV28 and J is TRBJ2-5; D uncertain. Trimming pared 2 bases from V and 3 bases from J, leaving 7 bases between. The CDR3 totals 13 residues. Germline V lookup: CDR1 MDHEN, CDR2 SYDVKM. CDR3 nucleotide sequence: TGTGCCAGCAGTTTACCAAATAAAGAGACCCAGTACTTC. Its protein is CASSLPNKETQYF.

The chain links TRBV28 to TRBJ2-3, with TRBD2 identical over 8 bases. Germline V gene sequence: CDR1 MDHEN, CDR2 SYDVKM. Trimming took 5 bases from V and 4 from J; bases not matched to a gene: 11. The length of the CDR3 is 16 residues. The CDR3 reads CASSLVAGRSSDTQYF. CDR3 nucleotides: TGTGCCAGCAGTCTAGTAGCGGGGAGGTCCTCAGATACGCAGTATTTT.

The chain couples TRBV5-6 to TRBJ2-7, with D possibly being TRBD2 (6 bases). This CDR3 is built from 14 residues. Trimming left V 4 bases short and J 2 bases short, with 13 bases between. Looked up from germline, CDR1 is SGHDT and CDR2 is YYEEEE. CDR3 DNA: TGTGCCAGCAGCCCGGCGGGGCAGACCTACGAGCAGTACTTC. Translating it yields CASSPAGQTYEQYF.

This clonotype was observed a few times. CDR3 sequence (DNA): TGTGCCAGCAGCTCTACTTTATTCGGGGAGCAGTACTTC. This gives the protein CASSSTLFGEQYF. This sequence joins TRBV7-2 and TRBJ2-7; D unclear. This CDR3 is built from 13 residues. The V end lost 4 bases, the J end lost 7 bases, and 14 bases lay between the germline ends. Germline loops: CDR1 SGHTA, CDR2 FQGNSA.

V is TRBV27 and J is TRBJ2-7, with 7 nucleotides matching TRBD2. Looked up from germline, CDR1 is MNHEY and CDR2 is SMNVEV (reference sequence). The CDR3 contains 16 residues. J was trimmed by 3 bases and V by 3 bases; bases with no gene match: 11. CDR3 nucleotides: TGTGCCAGCAGTTTTTCTCTTGGGCGGGAGTTCTACGAGCAGTACTTC. Protein: CASSFSLGREFYEQYF.

This clonotype was seen repeatedly, ten times or more. This chain uses TRBV29-1 with TRBJ2-2; D not resolved. V shed 6 bases and J shed 7 bases, with 6 bases lying between them. This CDR3 is built from 10 residues. Germline loops: CDR1 SQVTM, CDR2 ANQGSEA. This CDR3 reads CSVRNGELFF. CDR3 sequence (DNA): TGCAGCGTCCGCAACGGGGAGCTGTTTTTT.

V is TRBV7-6 and J is TRBJ1-2; D might be TRBD1 (6 bases). With 5 bases removed from V and 4 bases from J, the gap between germline ends came to 8 bases. This CDR3 region has 12 residues. Germline CDR1 reads SGHVS; CDR2 reads FNYEAQ. CDR3 nucleotides: TGTGCCAGCAGCCCGGACAGCTATGGCTACACCTTC. Translating it yields CASSPDSYGYTF.

This clonotype has ten or more counts. The V call is TRBV27, the J call TRBJ1-6; D not certain. The V and J ends lost 6 bases and 9 bases respectively, with 18 bases between them. The germline V gene has CDR1 MNHEY and CDR2 SMNVEV (reference sequence). The CDR3 is 15 residues long. The CDR3 DNA follows: TGTGCCAGCAGCCCCGTCGCTGCAGTCGGTTCACCCCTCCACTTT. Its protein is CASSPVAAVGSPLHF.

This clonotype has more than one count but fewer than ten. V usage is TRBV20-1 and J usage is TRBJ1-2; 7 bases line up with TRBD1. The V segment lost 5 bases and the J segment 4 bases; nucleotides outside the gene matches: 4. Germline V CDR1 and CDR2: DFQATT, SNEGSKA (reference sequence). The CDR3 contains 12 residues. CDR3: CSADYRGYGYTF. The DNA for the CDR3 is TGCAGTGCTGACTACAGGGGCTATGGCTACACCTTC.

This chain uses TRBV27 with TRBJ2-5; D unclear. Germline V gene lookup returns CDR1 MNHEY and CDR2 SMNVEV (reference sequence). The CDR3 length is 9 residues. The germline V and J ends were trimmed by 7 bases and 5 bases, with 2 bases remaining between them. The CDR3 nucleotides are TGTGCCAGCAAGGAGACCCAGTACTTC. It encodes CASKETQYF.

This clonotype was observed a few times. The chain joins TRBV6-5 to TRBJ2-7; 8 nucleotides line up with TRBD2. Germline V lookup: CDR1 MNHEY, CDR2 SVGAGI. V was pared by 2 bases and J by 2 bases, with 8 bases of the junction left unmatched. The CDR3 loop spans 16 amino acids. The CDR3 region is CASSYAFSGKTYEQYF. CDR3 DNA sequence: TGTGCCAGCAGTTACGCCTTTAGCGGGAAGACCTACGAGCAGTACTTC.

This clonotype was recorded a few times. This chain links TRBV7-6 with TRBJ2-1; D is unresolved. Between the trimmed V and J ends, which lost 3 bases and 3 bases, there was a span of 9 bases. The CDR3 spans 14 residues. Germline-derived CDR1 and CDR2 are SGHVS and FNYEAQ. CDR3 amino acids: CASSLTQIYNEQFF. The CDR3 nucleotides read TGTGCCAGCAGCTTGACCCAGATCTACAATGAGCAGTTCTTC.